The 16 T cell receptor beta chains listed next were all sequenced from one sample in a study of T cells in Graves' hyperthyroidism and ophthalmopathy. The TCR beta CDR3 regions underwent amplification using RNA transcripts as the source. Researchers ran a first-round RT-PCR on the TCR CDR3 using the HTBI primer set. MiXCR, run by TCRdb on the multiplex PCR reads, gives a single entry per CDR3 protein. The sample lists around 340,000 distinct CDR3 sequences, 21% occurring once. The sample consisted of blood. These receptors all come from a woman between 45 and 60 years old with Graves' hyperthyroidism.

This clonotype was recorded a few times. The CDR3 sequence: CAWSVGGMNTEAFF. The CDR3 DNA reads TGTGCCTGGAGTGTAGGGGGGATGAACACTGAAGCTTTCTTT. V and J are TRBV30 and TRBJ1-1; a weak D match, TRBD1 (6 bases). With 0 bases removed from V and 0 bases from J, the gap between germline ends came to 8 bases. CDR1 GTSNPN and CDR2 SVGIG come from the germline V gene (reference sequence). The CDR3 covers 14 residues.

The chain couples TRBV20-1 to TRBJ1-2; D is perhaps TRBD1 (6 bases). The V and J ends lost 7 bases and 4 bases respectively, with 13 bases between them. The CDR3 consists of 12 residues. The germline CDR1 and CDR2 sequences are DFQATT and SNEGSKA (reference sequence). CDR3 nucleotides: TGCAGTGGGGCAGGGGCGGCCTATGGCTACACCTTC. It translates to CSGAGAAYGYTF.

On this clonotype itself: This may be a read error: a much more frequent sequence differs by one nucleotide. Here the CDR3 omits its conserved ending phenylalanine or tryptophan, so a read error is the likely source. This chain connects TRBV5-1 to TRBJ2-1; TRBD2 aligns across 16 bases. Germline values: CDR1 SGHRS, CDR2 YFSETQ. V lost 4 bases to trimming and J lost 7 bases; unmatched junction nucleotides: 11. CDR3 length: 18 residues. CDR3 protein: CASSTRGTSGGAGNEQFL. The CDR3 DNA reads TGCGCCAGCAGCACGAGAGGGACTAGCGGGGGGGCGGGTAATGAGCAGTTCTTA.

The table lists this clonotype with many counts. The CDR3 nucleotides read TGTGCCAGCAGTTACCGGGCGGGAGGGGGGAACACCGGGGAGCTGTTTTTT. It yields the protein CASSYRAGGGNTGELFF. This chain connects TRBV6-5 to TRBJ2-2; 9 bases fit TRBD2. The junction had 5 bases not matched to a gene; V was cut back by 2 bases and J by 1 base. The CDR3 is made up of 17 amino acids. CDR1 and CDR2 (germline): MNHEY, SVGAGI.

This clonotype was detected ten times or more. J is TRBJ1-4 and V is TRBV9; D is unresolved. Per the germline V gene, CDR1 is SGDLS and CDR2 is YYNGEE. Trimming pared 0 bases from V and 3 bases from J, leaving 3 bases between. This CDR3 has 13 residues. Here the CDR3 reads CASSVGPNEKLFF. The CDR3 DNA reads as TGTGCCAGCAGCGTAGGGCCTAATGAAAAACTGTTTTTT.

V gene TRBV29-1 combines with J gene TRBJ2-3, with D hard to call. The CDR3 has 12 amino acids. Trimming cost V 5 bases and J 1 base, with 7 bases left between them. Germline CDR1 reads SQVTM; CDR2 reads ANQGSEA. CDR3 nucleotides: TGCAGCGTTCAGCCGGGCACAGATACGCAGTATTTT. It codes for CSVQPGTDTQYF.

This clonotype was counted many times. The chain carries TRBV6-2 or TRBV6-3 and TRBJ2-7; a possible D gene is TRBD2 (5 bases). The CDR3 sequence is 14 residues long. CDR1 and CDR2 (germline): MNHEY, SVGEGT. The V end was cut by 9 bases, the J end by 0 bases, with 15 bases between. The CDR3 DNA follows: TGTGCCAGTTTTGGTTTGGGGAGCTCCTACGAGCAGTACTTC. The encoded protein is CASFGLGSSYEQYF.

The J gene is TRBJ2-2, the V gene TRBV18; D remains ambiguous. CDR3 length: 16 residues. The ends were cut back, 2 bases at V and 2 bases at J, with 12 bases in the middle. Looked up from germline, CDR1 is KGHSH and CDR2 is LQKENI. The CDR3 here is CASSPNSLYNTGELFF. CDR3 DNA sequence: TGTGCCAGCTCACCAAATTCGCTCTATAACACCGGGGAGCTGTTTTTT. Variable domain in full (rest from reference TRBV18 and TRBJ2-2): NAGVMQNPRHLVRRRGQEARLRCSPMKGHSHVYWYRQLPEEGLKFMVYLQKENIIDESGMPKERFSAEFPKEGPSILRIQQVVRGDSAAYFCASSPNSLYNTGELFFGEGSRLTVL.

This clonotype was counted many times. J is TRBJ2-5 and V is TRBV6-1, with 12 bases that match TRBD2. V dropped 1 base and J dropped 5; count of bases not matched to a gene: 5. This CDR3 region has 16 residues. The germline gives CDR1 MNHNS, CDR2 SASEGT. In DNA form, the CDR3 reads TGTGCCAGCAGTGAAGTAACTAGCGGGGGGTCTGAGACCCAGTACTTC. Translation: CASSEVTSGGSETQYF.

Ten or more counts support this clonotype. The J gene is TRBJ1-5, the V gene TRBV20-1, with 7 bases that match TRBD1. The V gene end was trimmed by 7 bases and the J gene end by 4 bases; junction bases not matched to a gene: 10. Germline CDR1 is DFQATT and CDR2 is SNEGSKA (reference sequence). CDR3 length equals 14 residues. CDR3 bases: TGCAGTGTCTCGGGAGGGGGCGAAAATCAGCCCCAGCATTTT. Translating gives CSVSGGGENQPQHF.

This clonotype appeared many times. The chain recombines TRBV6-6 with TRBJ2-7, with 9 bases aligning to TRBD2. Germline V gene lookup returns CDR1 MNHNY and CDR2 SVGAGI (reference sequence). This CDR3 spans 13 amino acids. The V segment lost 2 bases and the J segment 4 bases; nucleotides outside the gene matches: 0. CDR3 sequence reads: CASSYLAGYEQYF. The CDR3 coding sequence is TGTGCCAGCAGTTACCTAGCGGGATACGAGCAGTACTTC.

On this clonotype: One junction end disagrees with the germline gene, perhaps due to a read error. The J gene is TRBJ2-6, the V gene TRBV3-1; 13 bases map to TRBD2. This CDR3 comprises 20 residues. Germline V gene sequence: CDR1 LGHDT, CDR2 YNNKEL (reference sequence). DNA of the CDR3: TGTGCCAGCAGCGCTCCCGGACTAGCGGGGGTTACCTCTGGGGCCAACGTCCCGACTTTC. Translating it yields CASSAPGLAGVTSGANVPTF.

The J gene is TRBJ1-1, the V gene TRBV7-9; D may be TRBD1 (5 bases). Trimming shortened V by 4 bases and J by 2 bases, and 23 bases separated the two germline ends. The germline V gene has CDR1 SEHNR and CDR2 FQNEAQ (reference sequence). The CDR3 spans 18 residues. CDR3: CASSSILGHHSPNTEAFF. Here the CDR3 DNA reads TGTGCCAGCAGCTCAATCCTAGGACACCATAGCCCTAACACTGAAGCTTTCTTT.

The V call is TRBV20-1, the J call TRBJ2-3, with D unclear. The germline V gene encodes CDR1 DFQATT and CDR2 SNEGSKA (reference sequence). Deletions cut 0 bases from V and 4 bases from J, with 14 bases between. The CDR3 is 15 residues long. The CDR3 spells CSARDLRSVADTQYF. As DNA, the CDR3 is TGCAGTGCTAGAGATCTAAGGTCCGTCGCAGATACGCAGTATTTT.

This clonotype was recorded at least ten times. This chain uses TRBV28 with TRBJ1-6; D gene uncertain. This CDR3 spans 15 amino acids. Trimming took 5 bases from V and 9 from J, leaving 17 bases between them. In germline, CDR1 is MDHEN, CDR2 SYDVKM. CDR3 loop: CASSPRLKGSSPLHF. CDR3 DNA sequence: TGTGCCAGCAGTCCCAGGTTGAAGGGCAGTTCACCCCTCCACTTT.

The sample holds many counts of this clonotype. J is TRBJ2-7 and V is TRBV2, with D perhaps matching TRBD2 (7 bases). CDR1 and CDR2 from the germline V gene are SNHLY and FYNNEI. CDR3 length: 15 residues. Deletions cut 4 bases from V and 4 bases from J, with 17 bases between. The CDR3 is CASSAQNGGPYEQYF. As DNA, the CDR3 is TGTGCCAGCAGTGCCCAAAACGGGGGGCCATACGAGCAGTACTTC.